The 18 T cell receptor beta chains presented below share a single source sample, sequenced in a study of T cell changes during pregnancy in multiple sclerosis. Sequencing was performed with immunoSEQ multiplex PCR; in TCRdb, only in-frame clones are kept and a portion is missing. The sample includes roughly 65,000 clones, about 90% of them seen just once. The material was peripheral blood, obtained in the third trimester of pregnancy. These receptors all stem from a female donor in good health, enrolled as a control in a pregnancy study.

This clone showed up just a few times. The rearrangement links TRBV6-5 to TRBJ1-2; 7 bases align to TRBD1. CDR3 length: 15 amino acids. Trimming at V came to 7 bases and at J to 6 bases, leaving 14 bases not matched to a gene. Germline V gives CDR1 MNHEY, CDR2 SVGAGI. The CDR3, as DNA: TGTGCCAGCAACGACAGGGTAGCATCGGGGAATGGCTACACCTTC. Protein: CASNDRVASGNGYTF.

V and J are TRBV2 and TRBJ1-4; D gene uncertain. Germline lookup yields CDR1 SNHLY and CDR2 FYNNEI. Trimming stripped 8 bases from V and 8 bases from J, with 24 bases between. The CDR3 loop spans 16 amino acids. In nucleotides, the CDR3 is TGTGCCAGCGGCCTCTCGAGACATGGGCTGGGCGAAAAACTGTTTTTT. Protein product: CASGLSRHGLGEKLFF.

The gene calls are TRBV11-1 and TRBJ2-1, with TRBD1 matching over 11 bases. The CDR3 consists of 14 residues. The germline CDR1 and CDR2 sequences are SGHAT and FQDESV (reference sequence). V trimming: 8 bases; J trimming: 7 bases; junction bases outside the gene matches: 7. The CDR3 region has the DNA TGTGCCAGCCGACGGACAGGGGGCCGGAATGAGCAGTTCTTC. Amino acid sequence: CASRRTGGRNEQFF. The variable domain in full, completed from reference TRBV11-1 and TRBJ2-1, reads EAEVAQSPRYKITEKSQAVAFWCDPISGHATLYWYRQILGQGPELLVQFQDESVVDDSQLPKDRFSAERLKGVDSTLKIQPAELGDSAMYLCASRRTGGRNEQFFGPGTRLTVL.

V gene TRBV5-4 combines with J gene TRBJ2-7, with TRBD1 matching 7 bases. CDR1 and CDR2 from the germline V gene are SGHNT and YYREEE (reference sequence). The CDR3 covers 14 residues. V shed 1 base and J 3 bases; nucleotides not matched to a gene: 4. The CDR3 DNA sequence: TGTGCCAGCAGCTTGCAGGGACAGATCTACGAGCAGTACTTC. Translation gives CASSLQGQIYEQYF.

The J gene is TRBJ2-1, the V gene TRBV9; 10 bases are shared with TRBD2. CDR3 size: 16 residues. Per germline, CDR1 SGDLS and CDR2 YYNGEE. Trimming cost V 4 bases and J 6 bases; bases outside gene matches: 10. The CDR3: CASSPTGAGGINEQFF. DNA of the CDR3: TGTGCCAGCAGCCCGACAGGAGCGGGGGGGATCAATGAGCAGTTCTTC.

CDR3 residues: CASSSLGLGGNTIYF. CDR3 DNA sequence: TGTGCCAGCAGCTCCCTCGGACTTGGGGGAAACACCATATATTTT. The chain recombines TRBV7-6 with TRBJ1-3, with no clear D. Germline CDR1 and CDR2: SGHVS and FNYEAQ. The CDR3 has 15 amino acids. The germline V and J ends were trimmed by 4 bases and 4 bases, with 14 bases remaining between them.

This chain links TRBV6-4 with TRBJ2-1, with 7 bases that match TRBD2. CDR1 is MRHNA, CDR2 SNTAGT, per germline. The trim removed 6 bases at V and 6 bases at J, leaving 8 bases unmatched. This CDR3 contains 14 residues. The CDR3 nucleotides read TGTGCCAGCAGCCGGAGCGGGACGTCCAATGAGCAGTTCTTC. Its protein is CASSRSGTSNEQFF.

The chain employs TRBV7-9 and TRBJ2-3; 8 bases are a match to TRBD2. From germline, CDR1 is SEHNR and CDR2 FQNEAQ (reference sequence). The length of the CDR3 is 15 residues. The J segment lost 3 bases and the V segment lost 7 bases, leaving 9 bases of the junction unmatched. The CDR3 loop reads CASTQKRGPTDTQYF. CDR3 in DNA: TGTGCCAGCACCCAAAAGCGGGGGCCAACAGATACGCAGTATTTT.

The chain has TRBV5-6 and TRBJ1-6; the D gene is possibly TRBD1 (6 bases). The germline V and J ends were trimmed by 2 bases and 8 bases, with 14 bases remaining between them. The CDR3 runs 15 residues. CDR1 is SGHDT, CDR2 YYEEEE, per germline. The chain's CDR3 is CASSFYRAADSPLHF. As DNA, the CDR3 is TGTGCCAGCAGCTTCTACAGGGCCGCCGATTCACCCCTCCACTTT.

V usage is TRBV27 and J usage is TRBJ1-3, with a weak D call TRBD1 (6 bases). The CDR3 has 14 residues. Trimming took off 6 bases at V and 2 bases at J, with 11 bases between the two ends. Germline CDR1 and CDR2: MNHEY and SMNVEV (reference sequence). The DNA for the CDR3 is TGTGCCAGCAGGCCTCGACAGGCTGGAAACACCATATATTTT. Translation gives CASRPRQAGNTIYF.

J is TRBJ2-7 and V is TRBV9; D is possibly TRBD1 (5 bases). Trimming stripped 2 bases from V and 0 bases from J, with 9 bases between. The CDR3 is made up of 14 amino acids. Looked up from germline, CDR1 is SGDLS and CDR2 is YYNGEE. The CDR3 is CASSVGRRSYEQYF. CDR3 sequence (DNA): TGTGCCAGCAGCGTGGGGCGGCGCTCCTACGAGCAGTACTTC.

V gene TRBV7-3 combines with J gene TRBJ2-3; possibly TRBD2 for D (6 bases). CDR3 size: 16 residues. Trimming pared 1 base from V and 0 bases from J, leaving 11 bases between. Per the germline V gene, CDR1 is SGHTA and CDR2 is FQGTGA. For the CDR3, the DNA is TGTGCCAGCAGCTTAAATCGCGGGGTTAGCACAGATACGCAGTATTTT. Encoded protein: CASSLNRGVSTDTQYF.

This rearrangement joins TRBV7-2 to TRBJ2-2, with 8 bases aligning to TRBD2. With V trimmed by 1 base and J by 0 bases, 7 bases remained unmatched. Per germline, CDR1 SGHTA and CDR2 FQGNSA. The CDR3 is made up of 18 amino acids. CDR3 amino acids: CASSLVSSGSANTGELFF. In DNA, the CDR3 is TGTGCCAGCAGCTTAGTATCTAGCGGGTCAGCGAACACCGGGGAGCTGTTTTTT.

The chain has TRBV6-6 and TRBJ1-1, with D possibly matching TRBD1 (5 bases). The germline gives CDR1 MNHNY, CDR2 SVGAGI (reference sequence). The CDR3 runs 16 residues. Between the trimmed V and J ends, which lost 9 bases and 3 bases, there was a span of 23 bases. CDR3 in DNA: TGTGCCAGTTCCTCCCCGTTTGGGGGGGGAGACACTGAAGCTTTCTTT. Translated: CASSSPFGGGDTEAFF.

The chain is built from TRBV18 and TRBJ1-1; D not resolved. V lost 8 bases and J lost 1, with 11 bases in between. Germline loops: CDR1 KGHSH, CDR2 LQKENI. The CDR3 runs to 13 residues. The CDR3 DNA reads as TGTGCCAGCCGGGCGAGGGAGAACACTGAAGCTTTCTTT. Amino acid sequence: CASRARENTEAFF.

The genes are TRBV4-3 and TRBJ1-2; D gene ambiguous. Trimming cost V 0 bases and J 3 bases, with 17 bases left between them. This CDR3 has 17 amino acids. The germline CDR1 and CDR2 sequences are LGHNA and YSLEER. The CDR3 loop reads CASSQEARGNRDYGYTF. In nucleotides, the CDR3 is TGCGCCAGCAGCCAAGAGGCTAGAGGGAATCGGGACTATGGCTACACCTTC.

Written as DNA, the CDR3 is TGTGCCAGCAGCTTACAGGGAGGGGTGAACACTGAAGCTTTCTTT. Translating gives CASSLQGGVNTEAFF. The chain recombines TRBV7-9 with TRBJ1-1; tentative D call: TRBD1 (5 bases). Between the trimmed V and J ends, which lost 2 bases and 0 bases, there was a span of 10 bases. Germline V gene sequence: CDR1 SEHNR, CDR2 FQNEAQ (reference sequence). CDR3 size: 15 residues.

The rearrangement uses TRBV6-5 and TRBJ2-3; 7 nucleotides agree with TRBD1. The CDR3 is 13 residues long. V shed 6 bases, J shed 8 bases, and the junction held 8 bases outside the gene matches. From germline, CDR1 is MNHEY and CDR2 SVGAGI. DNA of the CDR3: TGTGCCAGCAGGGGACAGAGGAAAGGTACGCAGTATTTT. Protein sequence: CASRGQRKGTQYF.